These T cell receptor beta chains were read from a single sample in a study of early T cells in non-severe SARS-CoV-2 infection. TCRdb reprocessed the 5' RACE reads via MiXCR and lists one record per CDR3 protein. The table includes some 55,000 distinct CDR3 sequences, around 12% detected once. Sample: whole blood, taken at baseline. The receptors here all came from an adult who was a healthcare worker with PCR-confirmed SARS-CoV-2 infection or an uninfected control (not recorded which). Each CDR3 is given with its conserved first and last residue. D genes are given only for firm matches. Not every row has a clone size; where given, it reads once, few, many or a size class.

few,TRBV10-1,TRBJ1-1,.,TGCGCCAGCAGTGATTCAGGGAACACTGAAGCTTTCTTT,CASSDSGNTEAFF
few,TRBV11-2,TRBJ2-3,TRBD1,TGTGCCAGCAGCGCAAACACACAGGGGTTTGCAGATACGCAGTATTTT,CASSANTQGFADTQYF
.,TRBV12-3/TRBV12-4,TRBJ2-1,TRBD1,TGTGCCAGCAGTTTCGGGGACAGGGGAGACAATGAGCAGTTCTTC,CASSFGDRGDNEQFF
many,TRBV28,TRBJ2-2,.,TGTGCCAGCAGCCCAAGTAGGGACGGAAACACCGGGGAGCTGTTTTTT,CASSPSRDGNTGELFF
few,TRBV10-1,TRBJ2-1,TRBD2,TGCGCCAGCAGCGGGACTAGCGGGAGGGCCAGCTCCTACAATGAGCAGTTCTTC,CASSGTSGRASSYNEQFF
.,TRBV7-2,TRBJ1-1,.,TGTGCCAGCAGGCCCTCTCATCGCGAAGCTTTCTTT,CASRPSHREAFF
.,TRBV5-6,TRBJ2-4,.,TGTGCCAGCAGCTTGCCCCCTGGAGCCAAAAACATTCAGTACTTC,CASSLPPGAKNIQYF
few,TRBV7-6,TRBJ1-3,.,TGTGCCAGCAGCCCCATGAGCGGACAGACCTCTGGAAACACCATATATTTT,CASSPMSGQTSGNTIYF
many,TRBV4-1,TRBJ1-1,.,TGCGCCAGCAGCGGGGCGGATATCGGAGCTTTCTTT,CASSGADIGAFF
.,TRBV11-2,TRBJ1-6,.,TGTGCCAGCAGTTCCGGGACGGCCAATTCACCCCTCCACTTT,CASSSGTANSPLHF
.,TRBV2,TRBJ2-1,TRBD2,TGTGCCAGCCTACTAGCGGGATTGAATGAGCAGTTCTTC,CASLLAGLNEQFF
many,TRBV6-6,TRBJ1-2,TRBD1,TGTGCCAGCATCGGGGACAGGGGGACCAGGAGCGGCTACACCTTC,CASIGDRGTRSGYTF
.,TRBV2,TRBJ1-5,TRBD1,TGTGCCAGCAGTGTACAGGGGGCGGAACAGCCCCAGCATTTT,CASSVQGAEQPQHF
medium-sized,TRBV25-1,TRBJ2-1,TRBD2,TGTGCCAGCAGTAAGAACGGGAGGGCCTACAATGAGCAGTTCTTC,CASSKNGRAYNEQFF
few,TRBV10-1,TRBJ2-7,.,TGCGCCAGCAGTGATATGGATTCCTACGAGCAGTACTTC,CASSDMDSYEQYF
few,TRBV11-2,TRBJ2-5,TRBD2,TGTGCCAGCAGCTTAGCTCCGCTAGCGGTAGAGACCCAGTACTTC,CASSLAPLAVETQYF
many,TRBV7-2,TRBJ1-2,.,TGTGCCAGCAGCTTAGGAATGGGCGAGGGTGGAGGCTACACCTTC,CASSLGMGEGGGYTF
.,TRBV14,TRBJ1-5,.,TGTGCCAGCAGCCCCAGGGGTAACAATCAGCCCCAGCATTTT,CASSPRGNNQPQHF
few,TRBV5-6,TRBJ2-1,TRBD2,TGTGCCAGCTTTACAGGCCCTCCAAGCAGCGGGGGCTACAATGAGCAGTTCTTC,CASFTGPPSSGGYNEQFF
.,TRBV7-8,TRBJ1-1,.,TGTGCCAGCACCAAAAATTCGGGTGACTGGCTCACTGAAGCTTTCTTT,CASTKNSGDWLTEAFF
.,TRBV5-1,TRBJ2-7,TRBD1,TGCGCCAGCAGCAGGACAGGGTACGAGCAGTACTTC,CASSRTGYEQYF
.,TRBV11-2,TRBJ1-2,.,TGTGCCAGCAGCTTAGAAGTGTATGGCTACACCTTC,CASSLEVYGYTF
many,TRBV5-6,TRBJ2-5,.,TGTGCCAGCAGCTTGCTGGGGAACCAAGAGACCCAGTACTTC,CASSLLGNQETQYF
.,TRBV11-2,TRBJ1-2,TRBD1,TGTGCCAGCAGCTTACATGCAGGGGGCTTCTATGGCTACACCTTC,CASSLHAGGFYGYTF